Following are 23 T cell receptor beta chains from one sample sequenced in a study of blood T cell repertoires in COVID-19. Generated by immunoSEQ multiplex PCR, the TCRdb table keeps only in-frame clones and is missing some. The sample has roughly 200,000 clones; about 91% are singletons. The sample was PBMCs or T cells enriched from blood (not recorded which). Every receptor here comes from a woman between 35 and 50 years old with acute COVID-19.

The V gene is TRBV9, the J gene TRBJ2-1; 14 bases align to TRBD2. The germline V gene has CDR1 SGDLS and CDR2 YYNGEE. There are 14 residues in the CDR3. The ends lost 4 bases at V and 8 bases at J; junction bases unmatched: 2. This CDR3 reads CASSPGLAGDEQFF. The CDR3 coding sequence is TGTGCCAGCAGCCCGGGACTAGCGGGGGATGAGCAGTTCTTC.

The chain joins TRBV7-6 to TRBJ2-3; TRBD2 matches 9 bases. With 5 bases clipped from V and 3 bases from J, the junction kept 9 bases outside the gene matches. The CDR3 covers 16 residues. Germline V CDR1 and CDR2: SGHVS, FNYEAQ. CDR3 amino acids: CASSADFSGRTDTQYF. In nucleotides, the CDR3 is TGTGCCAGCAGCGCAGACTTTAGCGGGAGAACAGATACGCAGTATTTT.

This chain joins TRBV5-5 and TRBJ2-5; 11 bases agree with TRBD2. With V trimmed by 1 base and J by 4 bases, 12 bases remained unmatched. CDR1 SGHKS and CDR2 YYEKEE come from the germline V gene (reference sequence). The CDR3 extends over 18 amino acids. As DNA, the CDR3 is TGTGCCAGCAGCTTGCCCCTACTAGCGGGAGCAGGCGGAGAGACCCAGTACTTC. Encoded protein: CASSLPLLAGAGGETQYF.

This chain connects TRBV27 to TRBJ2-1; D perhaps matches TRBD2 (6 bases). CDR3 length: 15 residues. The germline gives CDR1 MNHEY, CDR2 SMNVEV (reference sequence). Deletions cut 2 bases from V and 3 bases from J, with 11 bases between. CDR3 region: CASSLLAGRYNEQFF. The CDR3 bases are TGTGCCAGCAGTTTACTGGCGGGGCGCTACAATGAGCAGTTCTTC.

The chain employs TRBV19 and TRBJ1-3; TRBD1 agrees at 9 bases. The CDR3 length is 21 residues. CDR1 LNHDA and CDR2 SQIVND come from the germline V gene (reference sequence). V dropped 6 bases and J dropped 0; count of bases not matched to a gene: 21. The CDR3: CASSIPWTGDLSGDSGNTIYF. CDR3 bases: TGTGCCAGTAGCATCCCCTGGACAGGGGACCTCAGTGGGGACTCTGGAAACACCATATATTTT.

The chain employs TRBV23-1 and TRBJ2-2; possible D gene TRBD2, 7 bases. TRBV23-1 is an open reading frame whose function is uncertain. This CDR3 spans 15 amino acids. V gave up 3 bases and J gave up 5 bases, with 13 bases separating them. CDR3 residues: CASSQGGRRTGELFF. In DNA form, the CDR3 reads TGCGCCAGCAGTCAGGGGGGGCGCAGGACCGGGGAGCTGTTTTTT.

The chain joins TRBV5-1 to TRBJ1-4; 9 nucleotides match TRBD1. The ends lost 4 bases at V and 8 bases at J; junction bases unmatched: 6. The CDR3 consists of 14 residues. Germline V CDR1 and CDR2: SGHRS, YFSETQ. In DNA, the CDR3 is TGCGCCAGCAGCCAGGGACAGGGAGGGGAAAAACTGTTTTTT. Translating it yields CASSQGQGGEKLFF.

V usage is TRBV12-5 and J usage is TRBJ1-5; D ambiguous. CDR1 and CDR2 (germline): LGHNT, FRNRAP. V was pared by 1 base and J by 0 bases, with 10 bases between. This CDR3 comprises 16 residues. The CDR3 DNA follows: TGTGCTAGTGGTTTGGGGGCAGGCTATAGCAATCAGCCCCAGCATTTT. As protein: CASGLGAGYSNQPQHF.

The chain carries TRBV7-9 and TRBJ2-2, with a possible D match to TRBD1 (6 bases). V was pared by 8 bases and J by 5 bases, with 18 bases between. CDR1 and CDR2 from the germline V gene are SEHNR and FQNEAQ (reference sequence). The CDR3 runs to 15 residues. DNA of the CDR3: TGTGCCAGCTCCGACAGGAATACCGGGACCGGGGAGCTGTTTTTT. Protein product: CASSDRNTGTGELFF.

This chain connects TRBV18 to TRBJ2-5; the D gene is possibly TRBD1 (5 bases). In germline, CDR1 is KGHSH, CDR2 LQKENI. Trimming took off 2 bases at V and 1 base at J, with 5 bases between the two ends. This CDR3 has 13 amino acids. DNA of the CDR3: TGTGCCAGCTCACCAGGGGCCCAAGAGACCCAGTACTTC. Translated: CASSPGAQETQYF.

The chain employs TRBV24-1 and TRBJ2-3; 11 nucleotides align to TRBD2. The CDR3 loop spans 17 amino acids. Germline V gene data show CDR1 as KGHDR and CDR2 as SFDVKD. Unmatched junction bases numbered 7, after V lost 4 bases and J lost 2 bases. CDR3 coding DNA: TGTGCCACCAGTGACGCCGGGACTAGCGGTCACACAGATACGCAGTATTTT. It specifies CATSDAGTSGHTDTQYF.

The V gene is TRBV30, the J gene TRBJ1-1, with D maybe TRBD1 (5 bases). The CDR3 is made up of 14 amino acids. V was clipped by 0 bases and J by 5 bases, with 13 bases between them. Germline loops: CDR1 GTSNPN, CDR2 SVGIG (reference sequence). Here the CDR3 reads CAWSVSWGRTEAFF. The CDR3 coding sequence is TGTGCCTGGAGTGTAAGCTGGGGGAGGACTGAAGCTTTCTTT.

V gene TRBV6-2 or TRBV6-3 combines with J gene TRBJ2-2, with 11 bases aligning to TRBD2. CDR1 MNHEY and CDR2 SVGEGT come from the germline V gene. The CDR3 extends over 16 amino acids. The V gene end was trimmed by 4 bases and the J gene end by 6 bases; junction bases not matched to a gene: 7. DNA for the CDR3: TGTGCCAGCAGTTCCTCGGGACTAGCGGCCCCCGGGGAGCTGTTTTTT. Amino acids: CASSSSGLAAPGELFF.

The chain recombines TRBV21-1 with TRBJ2-1; the table's D call of TRBD2 was not tested on the DNA. TRBV21-1 counts as a pseudogene. The CDR3 totals 16 residues. The CDR3 DNA reads as TGTGCCAGCAGACCAGAGCGGGACGGCTCCTACAATGAGCAGTTCTTC. Translating gives CASRPERDGSYNEQFF.

The chain carries TRBV19 and TRBJ1-3; 7 nucleotides align to TRBD1. This CDR3 has 16 amino acids. Germline assignment: CDR1 LNHDA and CDR2 SQIVND (reference sequence). After removal of 7 bases from V and 7 bases from J, the junction contained 16 bases not matched to a gene. CDR3 bases: TGTGCCAGTACCACTCGGTGGGGGACAGTGCGGAACACCATATATTTT. It translates to CASTTRWGTVRNTIYF.

The chain has TRBV9 and TRBJ1-2; TRBD1 matches at 9 bases. The CDR3 is 15 amino acids. The V gene end was trimmed by 4 bases and the J gene end by 4 bases; junction bases not matched to a gene: 8. Germline CDR1 SGDLS, CDR2 YYNGEE. DNA for the CDR3: TGTGCCAGCAGCCTGGGGCCGGGACAGGGCTATGGCTACACCTTC. Residues: CASSLGPGQGYGYTF.

The rearrangement joins TRBV29-1 to TRBJ1-2; no definite D call. V was shortened by 5 bases and J by 7 bases, with 14 bases between the two germline ends. Germline CDR1 is SQVTM and CDR2 is ANQGSEA. There are 12 residues in the CDR3. The CDR3 region is CSVNGLSGGYTF. CDR3 sequence (DNA): TGCAGCGTTAACGGACTATCGGGTGGCTACACCTTC.

V usage is TRBV29-1 and J usage is TRBJ1-1, with D maybe TRBD1 (5 bases). This CDR3 contains 12 residues. Germline assignment: CDR1 SQVTM and CDR2 ANQGSEA. V was shortened by 5 bases and J by 11 bases, with 18 bases between the two germline ends. The CDR3 sequence is CSVLAPPGTAFF. The CDR3 DNA sequence: TGCAGCGTTTTAGCCCCCCCCGGGACTGCTTTCTTT.

The chain has TRBV27 and TRBJ1-2, with D possibly TRBD1 on 5 matching bases. With 4 bases removed from V and 7 bases from J, the gap between germline ends came to 19 bases. This CDR3 spans 15 amino acids. Per germline, CDR1 MNHEY and CDR2 SMNVEV (reference sequence). This chain's CDR3 is CASSSSGRDLGGYTF. The CDR3 nucleotides are TGTGCCAGCAGTTCATCGGGCAGGGATCTAGGTGGCTACACCTTC.

The CDR3 DNA reads as TGTGCCAGCAGTGCGAAAACCGGGACAGCCCCCTACGAGCAGTACTTC. It yields the protein CASSAKTGTAPYEQYF. The chain joins TRBV6-1 to TRBJ2-7, with 7 bases lining up with TRBD1. The CDR3 runs to 16 residues. The germline gives CDR1 MNHNS, CDR2 SASEGT. J gave up 2 bases and V 4 bases, and 11 bases lay outside the gene matches.

The DNA for the CDR3 is TGTGCCTGGAGTCGACTAGCGGGAGGATATGAGCAGTTCTTC. Translating gives CAWSRLAGGYEQFF. The chain links TRBV30 to TRBJ2-1, with TRBD2 matching 13 bases. Losses at the gene ends were 2 bases for V and 8 bases for J; bases not matched to a gene: 3. The CDR3 runs to 14 residues. Germline CDR1 GTSNPN, CDR2 SVGIG (reference sequence).

This chain links TRBV11-2 with TRBJ2-5; 9 nucleotides agree with TRBD2. Germline CDR1 and CDR2: SGHAT and FQNNGV. The CDR3 sequence is 15 residues long. Trimming at V came to 5 bases and at J to 1 base, leaving 5 bases not matched to a gene. The CDR3 coding sequence is TGTGCCAGCAGCGACCGAGCGGGGGGCCAAGAGACCCAGTACTTC. As protein: CASSDRAGGQETQYF.

This chain connects TRBV7-9 to TRBJ2-1, with TRBD2 identical over 10 bases. V lost 11 bases to trimming and J lost 7 bases; unmatched junction nucleotides: 5. Germline V gene lookup returns CDR1 SEHNR and CDR2 FQNEAQ (reference sequence). CDR3 length: 12 residues. As DNA, the CDR3 is TGTGCCGTACTAGCGGGGTTTAATGAGCAGTTCTTC. Translation gives CAVLAGFNEQFF.